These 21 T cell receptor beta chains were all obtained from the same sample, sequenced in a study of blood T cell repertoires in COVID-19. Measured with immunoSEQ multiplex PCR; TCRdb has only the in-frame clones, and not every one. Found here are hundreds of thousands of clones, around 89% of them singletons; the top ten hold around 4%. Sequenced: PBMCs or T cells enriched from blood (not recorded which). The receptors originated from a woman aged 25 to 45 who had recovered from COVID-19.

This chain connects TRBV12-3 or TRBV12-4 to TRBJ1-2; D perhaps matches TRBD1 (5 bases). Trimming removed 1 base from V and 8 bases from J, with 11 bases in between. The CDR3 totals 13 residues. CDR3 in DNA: TGTGCCAGCAGTTTAGGGGGCTCACAGGGCTACACCTTC. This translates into CASSLGGSQGYTF.

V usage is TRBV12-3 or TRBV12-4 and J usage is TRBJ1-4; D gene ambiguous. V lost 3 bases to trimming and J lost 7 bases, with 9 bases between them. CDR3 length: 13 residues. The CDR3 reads CASSFKAGEKLFF. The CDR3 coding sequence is TGTGCCAGCAGTTTTAAGGCAGGTGAAAAACTGTTTTTT.

CDR3 bases: TGTGCCAGCAGTTACAGGGACAGGGACCACGAGCAGTACTTC. Translating gives CASSYRDRDHEQYF. V gene TRBV6-6 combines with J gene TRBJ2-7, with TRBD1 identical over 9 bases. The junction had 4 bases not matched to a gene; V was cut back by 2 bases and J by 5 bases. The length of the CDR3 is 14 residues. Germline V gene lookup returns CDR1 MNHNY and CDR2 SVGAGI (reference sequence).

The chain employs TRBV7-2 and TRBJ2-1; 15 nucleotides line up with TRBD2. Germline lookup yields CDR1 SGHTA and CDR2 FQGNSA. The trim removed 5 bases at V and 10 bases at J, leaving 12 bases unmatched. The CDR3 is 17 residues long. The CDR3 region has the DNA TGTGCCAGCAGCCCCCTGGACGGACTAGCGGGAGGGAGGGAGCAGTTCTTC. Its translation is CASSPLDGLAGGREQFF.

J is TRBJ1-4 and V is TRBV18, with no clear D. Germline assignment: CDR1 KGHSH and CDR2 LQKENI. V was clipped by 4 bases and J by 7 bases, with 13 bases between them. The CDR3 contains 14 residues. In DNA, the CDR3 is TGTGCCAGCTCACAGAAAACATTTGGTGAAAAACTGTTTTTT. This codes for CASSQKTFGEKLFF.

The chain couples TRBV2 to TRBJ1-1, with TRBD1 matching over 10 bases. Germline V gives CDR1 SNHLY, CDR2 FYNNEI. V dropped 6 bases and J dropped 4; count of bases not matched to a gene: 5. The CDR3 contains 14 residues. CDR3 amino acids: CASRGGQGSTEAFF. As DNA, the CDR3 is TGTGCCAGCAGGGGGGGACAGGGGAGCACTGAAGCTTTCTTT. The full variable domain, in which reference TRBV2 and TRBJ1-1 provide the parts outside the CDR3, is EPEVTQTPSHQVTQMGQEVILRCVPISNHLYFYWYRQILGQKVEFLVSFYNNEISEKSEIFDDQFSVERPDGSNFTLKIRSTKLEDSAMYFCASRGGQGSTEAFFGQGTRLTVV.

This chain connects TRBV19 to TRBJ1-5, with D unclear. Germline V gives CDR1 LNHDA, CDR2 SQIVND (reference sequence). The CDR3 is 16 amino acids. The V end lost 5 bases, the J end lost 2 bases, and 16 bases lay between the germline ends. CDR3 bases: TGTGCCAGTAGTTTACTACCGGGGTTGGGCAATCAGCCCCAGCATTTT. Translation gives CASSLLPGLGNQPQHF.

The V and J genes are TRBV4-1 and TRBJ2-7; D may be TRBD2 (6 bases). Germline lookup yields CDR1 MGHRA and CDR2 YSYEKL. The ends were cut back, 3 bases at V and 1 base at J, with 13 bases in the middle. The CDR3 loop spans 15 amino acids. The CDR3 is CASSHYGTQSYEQYF. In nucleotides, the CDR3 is TGCGCCAGCAGCCACTACGGGACTCAATCCTACGAGCAGTACTTC.

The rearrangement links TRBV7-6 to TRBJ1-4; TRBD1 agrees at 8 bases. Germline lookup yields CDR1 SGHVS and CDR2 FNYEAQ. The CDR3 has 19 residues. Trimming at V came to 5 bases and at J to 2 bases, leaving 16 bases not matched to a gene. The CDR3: CASSPGTGWVETTNEKLFF. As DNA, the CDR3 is TGTGCCAGCAGCCCCGGGACAGGCTGGGTAGAAACGACTAATGAAAAACTGTTTTTT.

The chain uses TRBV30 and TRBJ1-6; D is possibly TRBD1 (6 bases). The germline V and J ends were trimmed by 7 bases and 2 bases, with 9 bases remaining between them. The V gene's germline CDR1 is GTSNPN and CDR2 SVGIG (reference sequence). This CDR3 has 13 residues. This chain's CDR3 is CASRDTYNSPLHF. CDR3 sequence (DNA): TGTGCCTCCCGGGACACCTATAATTCACCCCTCCACTTT.

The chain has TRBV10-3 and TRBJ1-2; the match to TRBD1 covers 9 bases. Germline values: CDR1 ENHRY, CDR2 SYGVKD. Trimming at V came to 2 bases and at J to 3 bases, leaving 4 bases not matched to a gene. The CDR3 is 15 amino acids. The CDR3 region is CAISETGTGYYGYTF. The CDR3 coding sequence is TGTGCCATCAGTGAGACCGGGACAGGGTACTATGGCTACACCTTC.

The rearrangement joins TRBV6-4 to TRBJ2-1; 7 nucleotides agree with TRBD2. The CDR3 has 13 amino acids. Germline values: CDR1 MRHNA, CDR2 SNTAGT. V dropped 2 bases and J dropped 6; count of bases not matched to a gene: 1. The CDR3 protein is CASSDREGNEQFF. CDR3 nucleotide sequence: TGTGCCAGCAGTGACAGGGAGGGCAATGAGCAGTTCTTC.

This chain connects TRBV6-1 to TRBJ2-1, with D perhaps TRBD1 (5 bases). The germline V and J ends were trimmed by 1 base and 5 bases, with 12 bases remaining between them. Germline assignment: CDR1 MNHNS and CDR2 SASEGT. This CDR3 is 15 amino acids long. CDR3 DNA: TGTGCCAGCAGTGAAGTCGCGACAGCTAACAATGAGCAGTTCTTC. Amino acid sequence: CASSEVATANNEQFF.

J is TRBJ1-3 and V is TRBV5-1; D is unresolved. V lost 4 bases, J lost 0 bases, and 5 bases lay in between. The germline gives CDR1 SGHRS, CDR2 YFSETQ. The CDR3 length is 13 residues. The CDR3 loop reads CASSQDSGNTIYF. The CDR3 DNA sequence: TGCGCCAGCAGCCAGGACTCTGGAAACACCATATATTTT. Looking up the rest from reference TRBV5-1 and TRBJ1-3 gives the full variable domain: KAGVTQTPRYLIKTRGQQVTLSCSPISGHRSVSWYQQTPGQGLQFLFEYFSETQRNKGNFPGRFSGRQFSNSRSEMNVSTLELGDSALYLCASSQDSGNTIYFGEGSWLTVV.

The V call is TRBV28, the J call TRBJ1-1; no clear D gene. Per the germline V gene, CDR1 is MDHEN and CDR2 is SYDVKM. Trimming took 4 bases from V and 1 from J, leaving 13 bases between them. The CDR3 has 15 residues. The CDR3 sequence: CASSSPGVQNTEAFF. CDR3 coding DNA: TGTGCCAGCAGTTCCCCGGGTGTACAGAACACTGAAGCTTTCTTT.

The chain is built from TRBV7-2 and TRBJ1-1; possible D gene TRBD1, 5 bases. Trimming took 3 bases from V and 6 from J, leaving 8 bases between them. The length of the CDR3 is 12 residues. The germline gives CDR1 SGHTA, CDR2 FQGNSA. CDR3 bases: TGTGCCAGCAGCTTGGACACGGCTGAAGCTTTCTTT. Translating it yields CASSLDTAEAFF.

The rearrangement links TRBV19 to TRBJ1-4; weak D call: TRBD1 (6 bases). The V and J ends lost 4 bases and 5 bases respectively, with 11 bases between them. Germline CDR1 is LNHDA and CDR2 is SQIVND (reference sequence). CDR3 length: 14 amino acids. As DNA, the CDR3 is TGTGCCAGTAGTAGAGACAGGAAAAATGAAAAACTGTTTTTT. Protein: CASSRDRKNEKLFF.

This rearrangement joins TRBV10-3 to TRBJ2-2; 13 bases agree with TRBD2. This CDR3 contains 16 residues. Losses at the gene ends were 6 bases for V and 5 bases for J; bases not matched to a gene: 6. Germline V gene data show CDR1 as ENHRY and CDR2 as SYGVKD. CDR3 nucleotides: TGTGCCATCAGCTTAACTAGCGGGAGGGAGACCGGGGAGCTGTTTTTT. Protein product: CAISLTSGRETGELFF.

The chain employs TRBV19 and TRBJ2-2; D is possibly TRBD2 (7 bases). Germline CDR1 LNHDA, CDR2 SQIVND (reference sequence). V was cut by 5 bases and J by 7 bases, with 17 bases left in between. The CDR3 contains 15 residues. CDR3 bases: TGTGCCAGTAGTCGTAGGGGGGGCGCAGTCGGGGAGCTGTTTTTT. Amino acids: CASSRRGGAVGELFF.

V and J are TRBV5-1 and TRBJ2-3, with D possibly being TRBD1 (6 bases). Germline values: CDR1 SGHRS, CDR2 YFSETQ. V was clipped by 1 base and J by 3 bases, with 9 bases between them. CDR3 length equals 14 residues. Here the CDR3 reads CASSLLGATDTQYF. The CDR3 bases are TGCGCCAGCAGCTTGCTGGGGGCAACAGATACGCAGTATTTT.

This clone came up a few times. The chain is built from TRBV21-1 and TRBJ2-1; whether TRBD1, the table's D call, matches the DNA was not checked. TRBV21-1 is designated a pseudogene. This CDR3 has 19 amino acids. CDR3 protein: CASSKIADSPSFTYNEQFF. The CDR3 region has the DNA TGTGCCAGCAGCAAAATCGCAGATTCGCCATCATTTACCTACAATGAGCAGTTCTTC.